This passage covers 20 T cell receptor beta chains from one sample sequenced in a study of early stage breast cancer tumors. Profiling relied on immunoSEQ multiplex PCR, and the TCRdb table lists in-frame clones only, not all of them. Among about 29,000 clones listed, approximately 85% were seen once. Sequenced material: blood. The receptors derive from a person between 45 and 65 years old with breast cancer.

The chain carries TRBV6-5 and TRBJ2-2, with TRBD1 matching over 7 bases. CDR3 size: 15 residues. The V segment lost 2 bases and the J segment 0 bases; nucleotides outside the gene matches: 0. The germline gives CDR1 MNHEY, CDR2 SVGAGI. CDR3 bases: TGTGCCAGCAGTTACAGGGGGCCGAACACCGGGGAGCTGTTTTTT. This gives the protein CASSYRGPNTGELFF.

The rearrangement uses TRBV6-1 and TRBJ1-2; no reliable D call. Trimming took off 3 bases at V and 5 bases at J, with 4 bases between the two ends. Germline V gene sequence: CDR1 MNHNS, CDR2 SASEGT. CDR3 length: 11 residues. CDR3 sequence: CASSDRYGYTF. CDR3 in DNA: TGTGCCAGCAGTGACAGATATGGCTACACCTTC.

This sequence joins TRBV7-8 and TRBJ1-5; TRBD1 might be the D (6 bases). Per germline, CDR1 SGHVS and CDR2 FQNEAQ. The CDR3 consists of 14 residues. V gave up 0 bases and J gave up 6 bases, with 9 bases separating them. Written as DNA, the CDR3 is TGTGCCAGCAGCTTAGCCGGGGGCAGTCAGCCCCAGCATTTT. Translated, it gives CASSLAGGSQPQHF.

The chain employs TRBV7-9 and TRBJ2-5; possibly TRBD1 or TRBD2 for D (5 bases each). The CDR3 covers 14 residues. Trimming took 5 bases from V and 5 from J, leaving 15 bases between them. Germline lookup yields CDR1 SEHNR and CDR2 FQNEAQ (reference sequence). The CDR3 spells CASSGGSYRETQYF. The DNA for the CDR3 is TGTGCCAGCAGCGGGGGTAGCTACCGGGAGACCCAGTACTTC.

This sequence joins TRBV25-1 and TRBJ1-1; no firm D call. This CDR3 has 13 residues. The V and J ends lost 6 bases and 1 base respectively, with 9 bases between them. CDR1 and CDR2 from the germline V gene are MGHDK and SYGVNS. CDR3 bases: TGTGCCAGCAGGCAGACCGCGAACACTGAAGCTTTCTTT. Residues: CASRQTANTEAFF.

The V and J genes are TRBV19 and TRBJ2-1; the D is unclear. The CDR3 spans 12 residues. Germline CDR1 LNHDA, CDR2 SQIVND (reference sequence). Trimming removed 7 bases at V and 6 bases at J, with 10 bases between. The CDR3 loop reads CASINYGNEQFF. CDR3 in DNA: TGTGCCAGTATTAACTATGGCAATGAGCAGTTCTTC.

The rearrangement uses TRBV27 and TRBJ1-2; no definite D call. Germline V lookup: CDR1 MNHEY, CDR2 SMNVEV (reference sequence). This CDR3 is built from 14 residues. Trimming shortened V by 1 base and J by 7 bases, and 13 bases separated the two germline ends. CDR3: CASSLYPRWGGYTF. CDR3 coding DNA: TGTGCCAGCAGTTTATACCCTCGTTGGGGTGGCTACACCTTC.

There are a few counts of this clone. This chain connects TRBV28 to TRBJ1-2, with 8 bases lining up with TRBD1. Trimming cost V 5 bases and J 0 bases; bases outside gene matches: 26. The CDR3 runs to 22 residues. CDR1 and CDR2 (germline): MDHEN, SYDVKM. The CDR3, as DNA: TGTGCCAGCAGTCCCCGACGACTCAAGGGACAGGCCCATTTTCTAGCTAACTATGGCTACACCTTC. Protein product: CASSPRRLKGQAHFLANYGYTF.

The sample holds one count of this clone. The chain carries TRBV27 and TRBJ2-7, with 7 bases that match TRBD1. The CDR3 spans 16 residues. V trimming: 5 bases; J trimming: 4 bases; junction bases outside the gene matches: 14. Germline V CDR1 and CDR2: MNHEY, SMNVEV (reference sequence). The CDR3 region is CASSKRTPGQLYEQYF. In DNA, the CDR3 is TGTGCCAGCAGTAAACGTACACCGGGACAGCTTTACGAGCAGTACTTC.

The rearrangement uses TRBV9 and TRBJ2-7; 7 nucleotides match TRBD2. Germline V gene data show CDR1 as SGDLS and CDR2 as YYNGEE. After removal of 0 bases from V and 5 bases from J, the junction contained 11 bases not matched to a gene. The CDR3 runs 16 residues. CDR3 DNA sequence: TGTGCCAGCAGCGTAGGGGGGAGGGTGGTTTTCGACGAGCAGTACTTC. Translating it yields CASSVGGRVVFDEQYF.

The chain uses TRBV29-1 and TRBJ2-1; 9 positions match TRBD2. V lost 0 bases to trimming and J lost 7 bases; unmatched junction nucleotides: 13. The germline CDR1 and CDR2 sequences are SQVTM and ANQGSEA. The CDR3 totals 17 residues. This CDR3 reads CSVEDFVGLALENEQFF. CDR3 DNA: TGCAGCGTTGAAGATTTCGTGGGACTAGCTTTGGAAAATGAGCAGTTCTTC.

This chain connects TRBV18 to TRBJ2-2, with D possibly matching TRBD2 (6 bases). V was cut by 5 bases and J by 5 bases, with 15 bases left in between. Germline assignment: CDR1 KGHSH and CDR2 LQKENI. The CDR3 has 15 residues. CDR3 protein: CASSFLSGRTGELFF. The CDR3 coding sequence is TGTGCCAGCTCATTCCTCTCTGGGAGGACCGGGGAGCTGTTTTTT.

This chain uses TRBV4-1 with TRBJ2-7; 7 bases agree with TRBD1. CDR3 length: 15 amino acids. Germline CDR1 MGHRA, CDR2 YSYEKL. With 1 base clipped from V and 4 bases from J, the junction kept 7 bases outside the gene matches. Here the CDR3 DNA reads TGCGCCAGCAGCCAAGGGGAACAGGGGTTATACGAGCAGTACTTC. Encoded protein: CASSQGEQGLYEQYF.

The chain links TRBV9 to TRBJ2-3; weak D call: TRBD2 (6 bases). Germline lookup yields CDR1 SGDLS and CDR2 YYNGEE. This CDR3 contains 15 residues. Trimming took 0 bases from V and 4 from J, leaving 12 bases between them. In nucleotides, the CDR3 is TGTGCCAGCAGCGTAGAACCGGAGGGCCCAGATACGCAGTATTTT. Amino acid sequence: CASSVEPEGPDTQYF.

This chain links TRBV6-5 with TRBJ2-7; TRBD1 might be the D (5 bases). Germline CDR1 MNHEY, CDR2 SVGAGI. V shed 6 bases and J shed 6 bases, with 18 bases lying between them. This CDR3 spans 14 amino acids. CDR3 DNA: TGTGCCAGCAGCCAGGATGACAGTCTTCGCGAGCAGTACTTC. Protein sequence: CASSQDDSLREQYF.

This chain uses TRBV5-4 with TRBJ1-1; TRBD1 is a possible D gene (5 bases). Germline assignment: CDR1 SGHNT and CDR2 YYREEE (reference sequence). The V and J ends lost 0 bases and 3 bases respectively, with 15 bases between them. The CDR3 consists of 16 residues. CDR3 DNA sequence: TGTGCCAGCAGCTTGGACCCCCGGGGCATGGACACTGAAGCTTTCTTT. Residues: CASSLDPRGMDTEAFF.

The CDR3 DNA reads TGTGCCAGTAGTATAGAACCCTCGGGGGCGGCCCCAATAACCCAGTACTTC. Its translation is CASSIEPSGAAPITQYF. The chain has TRBV19 and TRBJ2-5; D tentatively reads TRBD1 or TRBD2 (6 bases each). V shed 0 bases and J shed 8 bases, with 22 bases lying between them. The germline CDR1 and CDR2 sequences are LNHDA and SQIVND (reference sequence). This CDR3 is 17 amino acids long.

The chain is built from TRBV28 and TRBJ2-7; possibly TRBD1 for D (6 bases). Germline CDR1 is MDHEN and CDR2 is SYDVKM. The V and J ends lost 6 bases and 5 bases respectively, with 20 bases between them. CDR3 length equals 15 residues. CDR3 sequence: CASSRQARHSDEQYF. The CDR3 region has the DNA TGTGCCAGCAGCCGACAGGCACGTCACTCGGACGAGCAGTACTTC.

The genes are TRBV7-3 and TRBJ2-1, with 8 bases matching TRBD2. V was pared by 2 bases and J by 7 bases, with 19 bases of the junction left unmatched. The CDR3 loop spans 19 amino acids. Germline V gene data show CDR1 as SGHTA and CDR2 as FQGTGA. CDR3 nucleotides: TGTGCCAGCAGCTTAGCCTCCCCGATGGACAGCGGGAGTATTAATGAGCAGTTCTTC. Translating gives CASSLASPMDSGSINEQFF.

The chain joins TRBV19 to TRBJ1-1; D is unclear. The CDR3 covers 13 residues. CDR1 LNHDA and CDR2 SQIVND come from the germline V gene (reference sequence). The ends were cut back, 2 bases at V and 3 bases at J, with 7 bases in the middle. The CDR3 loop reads CASSISDYTEAFF. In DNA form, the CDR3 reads TGTGCCAGTAGTATATCCGACTACACTGAAGCTTTCTTT.